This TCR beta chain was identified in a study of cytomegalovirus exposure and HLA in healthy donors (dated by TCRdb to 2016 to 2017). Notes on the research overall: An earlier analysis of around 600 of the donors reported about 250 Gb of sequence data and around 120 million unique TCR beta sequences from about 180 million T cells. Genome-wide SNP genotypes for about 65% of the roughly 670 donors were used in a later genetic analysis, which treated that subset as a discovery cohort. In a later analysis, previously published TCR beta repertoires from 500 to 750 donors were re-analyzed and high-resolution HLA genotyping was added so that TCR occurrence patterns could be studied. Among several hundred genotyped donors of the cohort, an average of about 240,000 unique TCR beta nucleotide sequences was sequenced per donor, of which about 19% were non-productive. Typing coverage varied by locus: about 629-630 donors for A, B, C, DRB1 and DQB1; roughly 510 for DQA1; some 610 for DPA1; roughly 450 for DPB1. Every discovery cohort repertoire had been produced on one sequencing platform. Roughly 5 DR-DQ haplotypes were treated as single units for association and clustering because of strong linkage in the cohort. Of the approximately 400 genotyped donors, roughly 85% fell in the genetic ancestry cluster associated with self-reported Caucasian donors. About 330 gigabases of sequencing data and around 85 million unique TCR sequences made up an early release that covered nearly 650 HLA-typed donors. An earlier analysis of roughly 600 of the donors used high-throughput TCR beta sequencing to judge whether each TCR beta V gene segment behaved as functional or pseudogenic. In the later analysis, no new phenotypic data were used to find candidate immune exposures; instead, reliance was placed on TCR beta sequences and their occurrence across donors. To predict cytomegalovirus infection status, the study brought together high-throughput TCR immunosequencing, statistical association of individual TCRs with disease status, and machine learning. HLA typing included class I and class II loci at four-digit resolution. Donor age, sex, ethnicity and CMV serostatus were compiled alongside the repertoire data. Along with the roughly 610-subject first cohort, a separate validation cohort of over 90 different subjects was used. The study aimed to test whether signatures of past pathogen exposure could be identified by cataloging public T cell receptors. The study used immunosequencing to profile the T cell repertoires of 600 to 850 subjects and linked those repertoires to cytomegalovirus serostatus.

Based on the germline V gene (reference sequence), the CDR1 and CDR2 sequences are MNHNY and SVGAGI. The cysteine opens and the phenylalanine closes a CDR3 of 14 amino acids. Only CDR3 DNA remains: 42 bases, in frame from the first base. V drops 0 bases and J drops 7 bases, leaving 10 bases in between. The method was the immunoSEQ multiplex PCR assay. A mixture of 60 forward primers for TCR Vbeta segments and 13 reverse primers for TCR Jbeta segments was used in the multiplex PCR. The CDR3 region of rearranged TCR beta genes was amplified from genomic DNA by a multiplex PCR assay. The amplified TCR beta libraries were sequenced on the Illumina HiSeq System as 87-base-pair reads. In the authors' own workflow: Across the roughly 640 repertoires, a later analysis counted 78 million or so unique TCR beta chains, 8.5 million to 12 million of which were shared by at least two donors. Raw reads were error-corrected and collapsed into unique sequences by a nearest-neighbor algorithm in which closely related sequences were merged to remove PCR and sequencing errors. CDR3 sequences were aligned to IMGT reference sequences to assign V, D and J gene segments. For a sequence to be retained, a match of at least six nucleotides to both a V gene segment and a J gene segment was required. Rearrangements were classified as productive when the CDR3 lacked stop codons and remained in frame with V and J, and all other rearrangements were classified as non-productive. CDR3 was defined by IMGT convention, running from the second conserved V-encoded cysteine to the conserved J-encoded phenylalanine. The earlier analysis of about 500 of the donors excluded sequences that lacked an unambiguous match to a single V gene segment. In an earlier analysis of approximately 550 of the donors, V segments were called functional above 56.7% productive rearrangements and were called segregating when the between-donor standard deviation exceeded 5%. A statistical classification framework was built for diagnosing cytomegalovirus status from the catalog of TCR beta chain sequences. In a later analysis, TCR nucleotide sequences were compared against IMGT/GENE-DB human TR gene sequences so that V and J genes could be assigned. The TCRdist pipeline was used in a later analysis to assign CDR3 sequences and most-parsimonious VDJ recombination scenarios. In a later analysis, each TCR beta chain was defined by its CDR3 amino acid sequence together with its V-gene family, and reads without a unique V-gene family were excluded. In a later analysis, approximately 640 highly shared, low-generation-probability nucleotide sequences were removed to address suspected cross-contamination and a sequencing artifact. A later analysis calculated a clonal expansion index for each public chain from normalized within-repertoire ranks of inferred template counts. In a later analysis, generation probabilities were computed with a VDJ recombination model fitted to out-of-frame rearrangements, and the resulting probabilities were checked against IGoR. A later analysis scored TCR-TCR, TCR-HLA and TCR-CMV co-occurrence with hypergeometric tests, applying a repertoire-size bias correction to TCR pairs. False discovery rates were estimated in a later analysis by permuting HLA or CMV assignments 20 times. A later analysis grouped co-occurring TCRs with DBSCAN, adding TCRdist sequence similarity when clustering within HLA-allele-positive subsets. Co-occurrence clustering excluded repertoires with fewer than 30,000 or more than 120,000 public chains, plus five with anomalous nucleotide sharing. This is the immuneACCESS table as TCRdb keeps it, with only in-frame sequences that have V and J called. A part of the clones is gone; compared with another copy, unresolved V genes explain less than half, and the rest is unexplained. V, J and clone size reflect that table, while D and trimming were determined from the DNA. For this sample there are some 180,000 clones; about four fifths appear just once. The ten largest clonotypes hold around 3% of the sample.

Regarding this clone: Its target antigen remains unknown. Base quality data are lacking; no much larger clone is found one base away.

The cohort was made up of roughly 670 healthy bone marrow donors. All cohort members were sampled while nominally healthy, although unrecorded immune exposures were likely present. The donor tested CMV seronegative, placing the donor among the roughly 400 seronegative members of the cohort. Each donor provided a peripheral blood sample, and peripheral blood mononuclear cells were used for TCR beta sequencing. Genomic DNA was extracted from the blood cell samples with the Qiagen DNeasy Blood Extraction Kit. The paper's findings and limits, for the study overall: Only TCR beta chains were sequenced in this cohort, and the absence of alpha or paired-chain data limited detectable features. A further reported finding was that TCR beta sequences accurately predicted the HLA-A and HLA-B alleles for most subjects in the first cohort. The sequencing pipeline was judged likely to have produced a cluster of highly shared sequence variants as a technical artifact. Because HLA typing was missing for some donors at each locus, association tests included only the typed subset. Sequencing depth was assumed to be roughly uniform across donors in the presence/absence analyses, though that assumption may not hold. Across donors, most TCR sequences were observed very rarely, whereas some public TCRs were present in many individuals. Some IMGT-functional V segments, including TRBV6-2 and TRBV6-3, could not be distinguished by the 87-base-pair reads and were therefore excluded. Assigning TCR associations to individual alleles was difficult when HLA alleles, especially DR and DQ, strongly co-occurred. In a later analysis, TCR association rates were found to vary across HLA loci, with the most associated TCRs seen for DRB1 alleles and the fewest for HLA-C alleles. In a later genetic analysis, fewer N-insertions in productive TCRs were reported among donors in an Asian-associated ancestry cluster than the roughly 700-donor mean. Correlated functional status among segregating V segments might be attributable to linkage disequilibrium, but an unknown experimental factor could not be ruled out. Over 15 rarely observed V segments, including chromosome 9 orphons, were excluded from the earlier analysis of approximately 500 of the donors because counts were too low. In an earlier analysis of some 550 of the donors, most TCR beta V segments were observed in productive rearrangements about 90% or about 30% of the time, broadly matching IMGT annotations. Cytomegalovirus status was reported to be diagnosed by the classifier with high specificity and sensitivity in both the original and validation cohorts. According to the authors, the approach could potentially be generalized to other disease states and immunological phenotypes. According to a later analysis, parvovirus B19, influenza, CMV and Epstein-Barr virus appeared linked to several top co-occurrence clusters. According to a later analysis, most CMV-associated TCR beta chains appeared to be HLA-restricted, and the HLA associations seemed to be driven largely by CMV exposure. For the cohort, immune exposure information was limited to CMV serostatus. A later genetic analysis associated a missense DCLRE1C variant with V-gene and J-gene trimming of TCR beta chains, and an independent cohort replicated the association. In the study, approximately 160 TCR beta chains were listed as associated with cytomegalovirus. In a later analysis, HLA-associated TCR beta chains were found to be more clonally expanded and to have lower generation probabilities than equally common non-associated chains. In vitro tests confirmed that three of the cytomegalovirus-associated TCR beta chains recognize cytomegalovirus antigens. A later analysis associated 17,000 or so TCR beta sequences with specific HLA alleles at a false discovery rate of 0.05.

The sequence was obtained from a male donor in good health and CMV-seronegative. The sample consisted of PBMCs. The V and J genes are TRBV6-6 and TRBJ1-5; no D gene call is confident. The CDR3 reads CASSYSARRQPQHF. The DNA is TGTGCCAGCAGTTACTCGGCCCGTCGACAGCCCCAGCATTTT.